This T cell receptor beta chain emerged from a study of blood T cell dynamics during melanoma immunotherapy. On the study more broadly: Metastatic melanoma patients received first-line pembrolizumab or nivolumab plus ipilimumab.

Time point meaning: pre-treatment baseline. The germline V gene encodes CDR1 SGDLS and CDR2 YYNGEE. The CDR3 covers 13 residues. V lost 9 bases, J lost 5 bases, and 6 bases stayed unmatched. Sequenced by immunoSEQ multiplex PCR; TCRdb stores in-frame clones only, minus some. In the table there are 15,000 or so clones, approximately 90% of which are singletons. The starting material was blood, obtained from a patient treated with checkpoint blockade. The TCR originated in a human donor with melanoma. The chain has TRBV9 and TRBJ1-1, with TRBD1 matching 11 bases. CDR3 protein: CATTGTGGTEAFF. In DNA form, the CDR3 reads TGTGCCACCACCGGGACAGGGGGTACTGAAGCTTTCTTT.